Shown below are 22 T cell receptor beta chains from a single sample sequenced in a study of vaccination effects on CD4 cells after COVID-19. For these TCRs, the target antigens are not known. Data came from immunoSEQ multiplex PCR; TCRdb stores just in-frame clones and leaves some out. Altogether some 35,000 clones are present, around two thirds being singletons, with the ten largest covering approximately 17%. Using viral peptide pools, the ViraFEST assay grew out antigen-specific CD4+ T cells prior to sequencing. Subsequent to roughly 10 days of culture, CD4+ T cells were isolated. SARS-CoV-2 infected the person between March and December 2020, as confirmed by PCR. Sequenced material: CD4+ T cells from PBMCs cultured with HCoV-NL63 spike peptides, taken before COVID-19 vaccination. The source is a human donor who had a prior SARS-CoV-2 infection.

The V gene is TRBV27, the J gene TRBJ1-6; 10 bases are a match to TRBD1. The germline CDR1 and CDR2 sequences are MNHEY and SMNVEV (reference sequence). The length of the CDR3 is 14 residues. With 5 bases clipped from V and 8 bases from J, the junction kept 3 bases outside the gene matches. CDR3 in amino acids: CASSRDRGDSPLHF. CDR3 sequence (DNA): TGTGCCAGCAGTCGGGACAGGGGCGATTCACCCCTCCACTTT.

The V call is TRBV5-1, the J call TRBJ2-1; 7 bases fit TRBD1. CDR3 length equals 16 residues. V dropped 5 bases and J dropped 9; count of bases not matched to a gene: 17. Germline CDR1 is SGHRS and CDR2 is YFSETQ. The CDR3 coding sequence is TGCGCCAGCAGTGTAACCCCACCGGGACAGATAGGTGAGCAGTTCTTC. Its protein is CASSVTPPGQIGEQFF.

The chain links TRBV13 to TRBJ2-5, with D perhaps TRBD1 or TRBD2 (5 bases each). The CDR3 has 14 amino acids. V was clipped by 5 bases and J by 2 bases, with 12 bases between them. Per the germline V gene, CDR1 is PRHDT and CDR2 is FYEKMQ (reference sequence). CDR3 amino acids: CASSTGTEQETQYF. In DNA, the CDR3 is TGTGCCAGCAGCACCGGGACGGAGCAAGAGACCCAGTACTTC.

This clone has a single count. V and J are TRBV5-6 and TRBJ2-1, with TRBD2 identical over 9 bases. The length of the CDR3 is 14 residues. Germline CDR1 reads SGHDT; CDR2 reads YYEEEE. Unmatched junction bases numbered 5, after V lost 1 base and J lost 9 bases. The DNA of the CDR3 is TGTGCCAGCAGCTTGTTAGCGGGGGATCGTGAGCAGTTCTTC. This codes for CASSLLAGDREQFF.

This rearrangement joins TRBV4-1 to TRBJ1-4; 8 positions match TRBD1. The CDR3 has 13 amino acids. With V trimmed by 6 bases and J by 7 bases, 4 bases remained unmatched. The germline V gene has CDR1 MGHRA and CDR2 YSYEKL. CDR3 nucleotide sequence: TGCGCCAGCAGAGGACAGGGTAGTGAAAAACTGTTTTTT. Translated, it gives CASRGQGSEKLFF.

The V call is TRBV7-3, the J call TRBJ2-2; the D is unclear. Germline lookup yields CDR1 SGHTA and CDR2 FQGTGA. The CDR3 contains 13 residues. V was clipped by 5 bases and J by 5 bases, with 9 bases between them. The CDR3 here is CASSGSHTGELFF. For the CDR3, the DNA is TGTGCCAGCAGCGGTAGCCATACCGGGGAGCTGTTTTTT.

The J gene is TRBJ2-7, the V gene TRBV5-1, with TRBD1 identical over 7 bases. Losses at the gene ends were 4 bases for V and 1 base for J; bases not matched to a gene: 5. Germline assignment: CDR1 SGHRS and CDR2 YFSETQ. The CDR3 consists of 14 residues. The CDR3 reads CASSPTTGSYEQYF. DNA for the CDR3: TGCGCCAGCAGCCCTACGACAGGGTCCTACGAGCAGTACTTC.

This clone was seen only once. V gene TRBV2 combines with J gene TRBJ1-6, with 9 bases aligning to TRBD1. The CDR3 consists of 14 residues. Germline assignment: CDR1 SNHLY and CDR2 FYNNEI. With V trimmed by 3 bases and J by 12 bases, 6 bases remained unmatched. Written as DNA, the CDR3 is TGTGCCAGCAGTGACAGGACAGGGGTTGAACCCCTCCACTTT. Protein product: CASSDRTGVEPLHF.

The CDR3 is CASSSPGQNTEAFF. The CDR3 coding sequence is TGTGCCAGCAGTTCCCCCGGACAGAACACTGAAGCTTTCTTT. The rearrangement joins TRBV6-2 or TRBV6-3 to TRBJ1-1, with D tentatively TRBD1 (5 bases). Germline V gene lookup returns CDR1 MNHEY and CDR2 SVGEGT. This CDR3 is built from 14 residues. Trimming took 4 bases from V and 1 from J, leaving 10 bases between them.

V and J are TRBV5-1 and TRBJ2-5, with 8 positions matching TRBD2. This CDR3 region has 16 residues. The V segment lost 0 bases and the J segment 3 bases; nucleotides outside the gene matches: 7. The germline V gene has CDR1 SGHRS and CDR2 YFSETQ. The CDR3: CASSLGRGGSEETQYF. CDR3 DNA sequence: TGCGCCAGCAGCTTGGGCCGGGGGGGGTCGGAAGAGACCCAGTACTTC.

CDR3 amino acids: CASSIRRDYEQYF. The CDR3 bases are TGTGCCAGTAGTATCCGGAGGGACTACGAGCAGTACTTC. J is TRBJ2-7 and V is TRBV19, with D possibly being TRBD2 (6 bases). Trimming stripped 3 bases from V and 3 bases from J, with 9 bases between. The CDR3 sequence is 13 residues long. Germline CDR1 reads LNHDA; CDR2 reads SQIVND (reference sequence).

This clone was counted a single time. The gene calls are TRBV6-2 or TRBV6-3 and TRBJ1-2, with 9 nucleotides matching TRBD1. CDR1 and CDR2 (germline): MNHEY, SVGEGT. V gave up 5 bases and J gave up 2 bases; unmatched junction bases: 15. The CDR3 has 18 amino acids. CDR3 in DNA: TGTGCCAGCAGTCCACGGACAGGGGCCTTACTTCAGAACTATGGCTACACCTTC. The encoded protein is CASSPRTGALLQNYGYTF.

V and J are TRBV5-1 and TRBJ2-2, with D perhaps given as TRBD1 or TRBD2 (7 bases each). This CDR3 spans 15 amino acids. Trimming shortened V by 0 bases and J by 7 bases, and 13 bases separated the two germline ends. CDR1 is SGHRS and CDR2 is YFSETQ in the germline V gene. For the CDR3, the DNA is TGCGCCAGCAGCTTGGCAGGGGGGGCTGACGGGGAGCTGTTTTTT. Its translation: CASSLAGGADGELFF. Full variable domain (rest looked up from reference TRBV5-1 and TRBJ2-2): KAGVTQTPRYLIKTRGQQVTLSCSPISGHRSVSWYQQTPGQGLQFLFEYFSETQRNKGNFPGRFSGRQFSNSRSEMNVSTLELGDSALYLCASSLAGGADGELFFGEGSRLTVL.

In DNA, the CDR3 is TGTGCCAGCAGCTTGATGCTGCTAGCGGGGGCCGATGAGCAGTTCTTC. Amino acids: CASSLMLLAGADEQFF. The V gene is TRBV5-4, the J gene TRBJ2-1; 10 nucleotides agree with TRBD2. There are 16 residues in the CDR3. Per the germline V gene, CDR1 is SGHNT and CDR2 is YYREEE (reference sequence). Trimming took 1 base from V and 8 from J; bases not matched to a gene: 9. The whole variable domain, remainder taken from reference TRBV5-4 and TRBJ2-1, is ETGVTQSPTHLIKTRGQQVTLRCSSQSGHNTVSWYQQALGQGPQFIFQYYREEENGRGNFPPRFSGLQFPNYSSELNVNALELDDSALYLCASSLMLLAGADEQFFGPGTRLTVL.

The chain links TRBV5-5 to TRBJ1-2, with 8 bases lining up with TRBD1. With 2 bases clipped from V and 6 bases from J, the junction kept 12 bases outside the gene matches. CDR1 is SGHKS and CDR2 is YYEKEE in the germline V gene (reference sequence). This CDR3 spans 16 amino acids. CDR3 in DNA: TGTGCCAGCAGCTTAGGACAGGGAACTTGGGCGAATGGCTACACCTTC. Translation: CASSLGQGTWANGYTF.

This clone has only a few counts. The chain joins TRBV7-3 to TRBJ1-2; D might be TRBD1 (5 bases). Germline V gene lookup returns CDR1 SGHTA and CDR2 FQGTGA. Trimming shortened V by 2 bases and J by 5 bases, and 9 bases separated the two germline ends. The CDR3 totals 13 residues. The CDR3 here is CASSLAQGYGYTF. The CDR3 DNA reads TGTGCCAGCAGCTTAGCTCAGGGTTATGGCTACACCTTC.

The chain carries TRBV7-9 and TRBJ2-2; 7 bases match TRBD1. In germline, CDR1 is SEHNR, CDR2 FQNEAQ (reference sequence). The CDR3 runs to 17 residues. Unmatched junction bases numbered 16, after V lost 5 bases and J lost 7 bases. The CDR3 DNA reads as TGTGCCAGCAGCCCCAAATGGGGGACAGTTCAAGTCGGGGAGCTGTTTTTT. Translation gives CASSPKWGTVQVGELFF.

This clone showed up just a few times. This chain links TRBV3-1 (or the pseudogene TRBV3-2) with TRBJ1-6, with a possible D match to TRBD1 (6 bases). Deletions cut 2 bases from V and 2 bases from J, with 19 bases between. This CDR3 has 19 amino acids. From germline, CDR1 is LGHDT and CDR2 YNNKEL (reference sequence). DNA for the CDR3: TGTGCCAGCAGCCAACGTTCCGTTGGCGGGGGCGCCTATAATTCACCCCTCCACTTT. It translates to CASSQRSVGGGAYNSPLHF.

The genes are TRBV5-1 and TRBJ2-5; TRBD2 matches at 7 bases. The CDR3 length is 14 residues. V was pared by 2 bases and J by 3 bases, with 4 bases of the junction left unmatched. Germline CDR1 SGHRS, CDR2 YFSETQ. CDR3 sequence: CASSFAAGEETQYF. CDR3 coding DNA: TGCGCCAGCAGCTTCGCGGCGGGGGAAGAGACCCAGTACTTC.

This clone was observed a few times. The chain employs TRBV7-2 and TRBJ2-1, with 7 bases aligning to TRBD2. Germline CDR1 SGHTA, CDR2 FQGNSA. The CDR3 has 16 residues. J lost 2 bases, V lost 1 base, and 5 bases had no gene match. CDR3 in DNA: TGTGCCAGCAGCTTAGTAGGCGGGGGAACCTACAATGAGCAGTTCTTC. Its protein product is CASSLVGGGTYNEQFF. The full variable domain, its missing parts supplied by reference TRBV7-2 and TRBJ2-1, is GAGVSQSPSNKVTEKGKDVELRCDPISGHTALYWYRQSLGQGLEFLIYFQGNSAPDKSGLPSDRFSAERTGGSVSTLTIQRTQQEDSAVYLCASSLVGGGTYNEQFFGPGTRLTVL.

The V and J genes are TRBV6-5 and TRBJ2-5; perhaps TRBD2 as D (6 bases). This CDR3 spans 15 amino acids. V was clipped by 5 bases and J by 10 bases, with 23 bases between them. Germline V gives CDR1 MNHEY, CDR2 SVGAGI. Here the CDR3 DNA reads TGTGCCAGCAGTCCAGGACTTGCGACTAGTGGTGGCCAGTACTTC. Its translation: CASSPGLATSGGQYF.

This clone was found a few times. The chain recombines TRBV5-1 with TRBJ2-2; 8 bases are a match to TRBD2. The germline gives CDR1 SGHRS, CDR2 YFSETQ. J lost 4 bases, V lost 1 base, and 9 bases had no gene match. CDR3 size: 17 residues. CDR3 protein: CASSLSPGGGTTGELFF. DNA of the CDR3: TGCGCCAGCAGCTTGTCCCCGGGCGGGGGGACCACCGGGGAGCTGTTTTTT.